This TCR beta chain was identified in a study of blood T cell repertoires in COVID-19. Study-wide background: Acute and convalescent COVID-19 samples came from the United States, Italy and Spain. The cDNA or gDNA used as material had been derived from T cells, B-cell-depleted T cells, or PBMCs.

Authors' processing steps: Reference gene primers were amplified, and this amplification served to estimate nucleated cell counts. The assay was immunoSEQ multiplex PCR, and TCRdb's table has in-frame clones only and misses some. The V and J calls and the clone size are those of that table, but D and trimming were determined from the DNA. Of almost 15,000 clones listed, approximately 88% are singletons. The V end lost 8 bases, the J end lost 6 bases, and 8 bases lay between the germline ends. The germline V gene encodes CDR1 MDHEN and CDR2 SYDVKM. This CDR3 comprises 10 residues. This receptor was identified in a woman in her 70s in a cohort sampled during active or convalescent COVID-19. This chain joins TRBV28 and TRBJ2-7; D perhaps matches TRBD2 (5 bases). Sequencing was performed on peripheral blood. CDR3 amino acids: CASGEREQYF. Here the CDR3 DNA reads TGTGCCAGCGGGGAGCGCGAGCAGTACTTC.